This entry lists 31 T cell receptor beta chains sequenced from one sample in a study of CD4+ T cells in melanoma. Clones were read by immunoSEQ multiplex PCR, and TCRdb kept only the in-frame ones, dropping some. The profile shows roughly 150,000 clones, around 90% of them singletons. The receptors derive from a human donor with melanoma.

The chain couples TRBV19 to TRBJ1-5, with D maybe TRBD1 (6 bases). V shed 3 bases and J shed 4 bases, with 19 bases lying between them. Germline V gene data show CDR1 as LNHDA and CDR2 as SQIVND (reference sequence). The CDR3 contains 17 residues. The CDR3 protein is CASSIRPEGGMNQPQHF. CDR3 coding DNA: TGTGCCAGTAGTATCCGCCCGGAGGGGGGTATGAATCAGCCCCAGCATTTT. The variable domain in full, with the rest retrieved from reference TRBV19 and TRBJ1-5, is DGGITQSPKYLFRKEGQNVTLSCEQNLNHDAMYWYRQDPGQGLRLIYYSQIVNDFQKGDIAEGYSVSREKKESFPLTVTSAQKNPTAFYLCASSIRPEGGMNQPQHFGDGTRLSIL.

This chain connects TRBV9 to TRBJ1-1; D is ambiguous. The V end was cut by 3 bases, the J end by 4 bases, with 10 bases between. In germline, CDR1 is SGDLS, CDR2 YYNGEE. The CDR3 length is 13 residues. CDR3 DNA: TGTGCCAGCAGCGCGGAACAGTTCACTGAAGCTTTCTTT. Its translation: CASSAEQFTEAFF. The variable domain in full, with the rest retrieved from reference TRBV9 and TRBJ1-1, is DSGVTQTPKHLITATGQRVTLRCSPRSGDLSVYWYQQSLDQGLQFLIQYYNGEERAKGNILERFSAQQFPDLHSELNLSSLELGDSALYFCASSAEQFTEAFFGQGTRLTVV.

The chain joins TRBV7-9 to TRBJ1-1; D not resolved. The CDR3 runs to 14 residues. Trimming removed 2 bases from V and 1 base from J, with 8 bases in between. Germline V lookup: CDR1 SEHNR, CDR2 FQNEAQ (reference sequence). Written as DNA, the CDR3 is TGTGCCAGCAGCTTACTCGGGGAGAACACTGAAGCTTTCTTT. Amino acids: CASSLLGENTEAFF.

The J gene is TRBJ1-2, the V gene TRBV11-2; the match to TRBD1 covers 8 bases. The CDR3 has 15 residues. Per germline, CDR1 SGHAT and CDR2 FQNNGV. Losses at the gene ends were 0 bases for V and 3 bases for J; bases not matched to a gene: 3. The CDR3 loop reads CASSLDTGGYYGYTF. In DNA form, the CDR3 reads TGTGCCAGCAGCTTAGATACAGGGGGGTACTATGGCTACACCTTC.

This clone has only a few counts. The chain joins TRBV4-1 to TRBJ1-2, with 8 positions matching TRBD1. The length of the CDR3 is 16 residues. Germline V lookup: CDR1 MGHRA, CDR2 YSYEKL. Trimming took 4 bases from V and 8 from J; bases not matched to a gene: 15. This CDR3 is CASSPGQAAYRGGYTF. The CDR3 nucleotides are TGCGCCAGCAGCCCGGGACAGGCGGCATATAGGGGAGGCTACACCTTC.

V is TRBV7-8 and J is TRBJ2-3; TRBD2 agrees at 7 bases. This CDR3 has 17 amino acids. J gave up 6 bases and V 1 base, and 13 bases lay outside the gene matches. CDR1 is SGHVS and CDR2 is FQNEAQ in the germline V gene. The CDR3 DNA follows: TGTGCCAGCAGCTTAGTCGAGTTGCCTAGCGGAGGGGATACGCAGTATTTT. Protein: CASSLVELPSGGDTQYF.

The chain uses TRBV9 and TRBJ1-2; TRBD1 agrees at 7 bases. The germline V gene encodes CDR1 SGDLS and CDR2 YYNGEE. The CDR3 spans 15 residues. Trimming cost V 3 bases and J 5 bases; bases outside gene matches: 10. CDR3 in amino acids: CASSEGRGRMYGYTF. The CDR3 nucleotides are TGTGCCAGCAGCGAGGGGAGGGGGCGAATGTATGGCTACACCTTC.

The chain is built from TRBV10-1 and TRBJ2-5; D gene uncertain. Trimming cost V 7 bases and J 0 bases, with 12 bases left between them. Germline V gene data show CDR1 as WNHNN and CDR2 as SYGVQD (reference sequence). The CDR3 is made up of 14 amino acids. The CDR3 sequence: CASTLNGHQETQYF. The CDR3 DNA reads TGCGCCAGCACCCTCAATGGGCACCAAGAGACCCAGTACTTC.

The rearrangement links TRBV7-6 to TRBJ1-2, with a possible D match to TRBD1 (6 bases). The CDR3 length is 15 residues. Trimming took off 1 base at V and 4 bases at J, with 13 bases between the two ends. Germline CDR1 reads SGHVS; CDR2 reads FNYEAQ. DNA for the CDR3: TGTGCCAGCAGCTTAGGACCGGGGGGCCGCTATGGCTACACCTTC. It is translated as CASSLGPGGRYGYTF.

The chain's CDR3 is CASSPRSPSSYNEQFF. CDR3 bases: TGTGCCAGCTCACCTCGATCGCCGAGCTCCTACAATGAGCAGTTCTTC. The chain couples TRBV18 to TRBJ2-1, with D unresolved. The CDR3 loop spans 16 amino acids. V was pared by 3 bases and J by 0 bases, with 12 bases between. In germline, CDR1 is KGHSH, CDR2 LQKENI. The full variable domain, rest sourced from reference TRBV18 and TRBJ2-1, is NAGVMQNPRHLVRRRGQEARLRCSPMKGHSHVYWYRQLPEEGLKFMVYLQKENIIDESGMPKERFSAEFPKEGPSILRIQQVVRGDSAAYFCASSPRSPSSYNEQFFGPGTRLTVL.

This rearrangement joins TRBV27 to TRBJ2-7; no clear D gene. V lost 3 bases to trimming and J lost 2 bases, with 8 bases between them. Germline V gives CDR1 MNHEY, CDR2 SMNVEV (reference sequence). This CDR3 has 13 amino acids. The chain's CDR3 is CASSLSLTYEQYF. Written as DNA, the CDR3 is TGTGCCAGCAGTTTGTCGCTAACCTACGAGCAGTACTTC.

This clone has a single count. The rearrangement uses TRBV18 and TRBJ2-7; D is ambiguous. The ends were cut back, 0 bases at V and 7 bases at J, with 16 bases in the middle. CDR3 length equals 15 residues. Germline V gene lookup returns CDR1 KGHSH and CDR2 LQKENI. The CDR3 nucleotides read TGTGCCAGCTCACCACCGGCGGAGAACCTACGAGAGCAGTACTTC. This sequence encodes CASSPPAENLREQYF.

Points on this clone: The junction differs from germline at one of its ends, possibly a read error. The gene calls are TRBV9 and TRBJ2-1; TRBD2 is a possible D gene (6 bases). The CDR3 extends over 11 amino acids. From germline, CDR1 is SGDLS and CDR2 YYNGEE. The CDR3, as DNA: TGTGCCAGTAGCGGCGACAATGAGCAGTTCTTC. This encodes CASSGDNEQFF. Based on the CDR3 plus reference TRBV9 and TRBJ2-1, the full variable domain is DSGVTQTPKHLITATGQRVTLRCSPRSGDLSVYWYQQSLDQGLQFLIQYYNGEERAKGNILERFSAQQFPDLHSELNLSSLELGDSALYFCASSGDNEQFFGPGTRLTVL.

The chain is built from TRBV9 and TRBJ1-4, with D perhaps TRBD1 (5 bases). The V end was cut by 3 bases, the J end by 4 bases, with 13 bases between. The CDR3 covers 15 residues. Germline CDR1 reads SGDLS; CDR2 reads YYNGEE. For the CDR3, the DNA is TGTGCCAGCAGCGCCGGCGGGACGGTTAATGAAAAACTGTTTTTT. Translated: CASSAGGTVNEKLFF.

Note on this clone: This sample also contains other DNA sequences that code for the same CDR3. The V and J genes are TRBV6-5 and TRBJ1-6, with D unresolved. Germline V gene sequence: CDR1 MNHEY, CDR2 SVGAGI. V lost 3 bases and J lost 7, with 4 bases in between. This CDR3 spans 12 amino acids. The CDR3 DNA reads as TGTGCCAGCAGTTATGGGAATTCACCCCTCCACTTT. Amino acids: CASSYGNSPLHF.

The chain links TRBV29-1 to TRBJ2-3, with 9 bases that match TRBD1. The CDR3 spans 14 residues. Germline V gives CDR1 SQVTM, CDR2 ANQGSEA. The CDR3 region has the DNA TGCAGTATTCTCCGGACAGGGGTAACAGATACGCAGTATTTT. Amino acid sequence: CSILRTGVTDTQYF.

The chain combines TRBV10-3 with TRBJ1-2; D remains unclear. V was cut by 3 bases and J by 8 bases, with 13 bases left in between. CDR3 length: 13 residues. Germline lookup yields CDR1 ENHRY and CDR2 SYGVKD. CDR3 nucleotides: TGTGCCATCAGTGATGTCGGTAGCAACGGCTACACCTTC. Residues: CAISDVGSNGYTF.

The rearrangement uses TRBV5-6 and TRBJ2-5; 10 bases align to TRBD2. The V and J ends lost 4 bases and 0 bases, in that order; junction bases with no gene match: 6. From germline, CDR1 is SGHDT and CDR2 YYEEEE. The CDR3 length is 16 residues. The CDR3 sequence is CASSPLAGAYQETQYF. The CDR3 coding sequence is TGTGCCAGCAGCCCGCTAGCGGGAGCTTACCAAGAGACCCAGTACTTC.

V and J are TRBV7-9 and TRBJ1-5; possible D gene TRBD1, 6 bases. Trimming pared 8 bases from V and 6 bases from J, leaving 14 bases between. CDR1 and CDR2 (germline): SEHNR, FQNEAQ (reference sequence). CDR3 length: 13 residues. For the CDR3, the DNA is TGTGCCAGCGGGAGAGGGGGGCGTCAGCCCCAGCATTTT. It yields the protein CASGRGGRQPQHF.

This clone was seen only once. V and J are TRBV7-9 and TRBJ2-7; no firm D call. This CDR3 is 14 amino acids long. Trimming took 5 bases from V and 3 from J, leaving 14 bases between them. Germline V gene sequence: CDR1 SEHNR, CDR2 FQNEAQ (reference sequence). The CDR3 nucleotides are TGTGCCAGCAGCCCGCAAGGGCCAGGCTACGAGCAGTACTTC. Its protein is CASSPQGPGYEQYF.

The CDR3: CASRFRGEYTGELFF. In DNA, the CDR3 is TGTGCCAGCAGATTCCGAGGCGAGTACACCGGGGAGCTGTTTTTT. The rearrangement uses TRBV7-2 and TRBJ2-2; D unclear. V shed 6 bases and J shed 3 bases, with 14 bases lying between them. CDR1 and CDR2 from the germline V gene are SGHTA and FQGNSA. The CDR3 is made up of 15 amino acids. The whole variable domain, filled in from reference TRBV7-2 and TRBJ2-2, reads GAGVSQSPSNKVTEKGKDVELRCDPISGHTALYWYRQSLGQGLEFLIYFQGNSAPDKSGLPSDRFSAERTGGSVSTLTIQRTQQEDSAVYLCASRFRGEYTGELFFGEGSRLTVL.

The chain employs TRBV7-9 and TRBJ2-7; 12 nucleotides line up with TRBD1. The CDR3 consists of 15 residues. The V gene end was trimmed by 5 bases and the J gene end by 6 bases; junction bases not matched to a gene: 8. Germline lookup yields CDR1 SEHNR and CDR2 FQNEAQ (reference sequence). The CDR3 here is CASSPSGTGGGEQYF. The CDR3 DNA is TGTGCCAGCAGCCCCTCCGGGACAGGGGGCGGCGAGCAGTACTTC. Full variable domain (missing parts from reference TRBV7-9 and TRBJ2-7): DTGVSQNPRHKITKRGQNVTFRCDPISEHNRLYWYRQTLGQGPEFLTYFQNEAQLEKSRLLSDRFSAERPKGSFSTLEIQRTEQGDSAMYLCASSPSGTGGGEQYFGPGTRLTVT.

The CDR3 nucleotides are TGTGCCAGCAGTTCTTACAGGGAATCGGATACGCAGTATTTT. Protein: CASSSYRESDTQYF. The rearrangement joins TRBV27 to TRBJ2-3, with D possibly being TRBD1 (6 bases). Germline CDR1 reads MNHEY; CDR2 reads SMNVEV (reference sequence). The CDR3 has 14 residues. V shed 4 bases and J shed 6 bases, with 14 bases lying between them.

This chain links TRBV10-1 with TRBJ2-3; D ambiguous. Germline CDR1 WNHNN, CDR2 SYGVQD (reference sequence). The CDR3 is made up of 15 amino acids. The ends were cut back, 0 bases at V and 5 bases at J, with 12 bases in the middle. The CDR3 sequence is CASSESSKGEDTQYF. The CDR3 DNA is TGCGCCAGCAGTGAGTCGTCAAAGGGCGAAGATACGCAGTATTTT.

The CDR3 here is CASSRQVSNQPQHF. The DNA for the CDR3 is TGTGCCAGCAGCCGCCAGGTTAGCAATCAGCCCCAGCATTTT. The chain couples TRBV6-1 to TRBJ1-5; D unclear. The CDR3 runs 14 residues. Deletions cut 6 bases from V and 0 bases from J, with 9 bases between. Germline V gene sequence: CDR1 MNHNS, CDR2 SASEGT.

CDR3 sequence: CASSLFTSGDNEQYF. CDR3 in DNA: TGTGCCAGCAGCTTATTCACTAGCGGGGACAACGAGCAGTACTTC. V gene TRBV11-2 combines with J gene TRBJ2-7; 10 nucleotides line up with TRBD2. This CDR3 region has 15 residues. The V gene end was trimmed by 2 bases and the J gene end by 5 bases; junction bases not matched to a gene: 6. Per the germline V gene, CDR1 is SGHAT and CDR2 is FQNNGV.

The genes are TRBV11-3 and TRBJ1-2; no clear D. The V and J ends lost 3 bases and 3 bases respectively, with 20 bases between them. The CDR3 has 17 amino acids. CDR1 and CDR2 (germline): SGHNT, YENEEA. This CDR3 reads CASSLDWASTLYYGYTF. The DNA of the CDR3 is TGTGCCAGCAGCTTGGATTGGGCATCTACTCTTTACTATGGCTACACCTTC.

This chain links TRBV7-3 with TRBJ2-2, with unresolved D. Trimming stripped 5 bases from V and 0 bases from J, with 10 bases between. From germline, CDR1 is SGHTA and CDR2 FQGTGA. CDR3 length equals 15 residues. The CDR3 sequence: CASSPSAANTGELFF. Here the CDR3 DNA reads TGTGCCAGCAGCCCCTCGGCGGCGAACACCGGGGAGCTGTTTTTT. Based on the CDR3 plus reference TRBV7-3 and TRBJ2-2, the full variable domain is GAGVSQTPSNKVTEKGKYVELRCDPISGHTALYWYRQSLGQGPEFLIYFQGTGAADDSGLPNDRFFAVRPEGSVSTLKIQRTERGDSAVYLCASSPSAANTGELFFGEGSRLTVL.

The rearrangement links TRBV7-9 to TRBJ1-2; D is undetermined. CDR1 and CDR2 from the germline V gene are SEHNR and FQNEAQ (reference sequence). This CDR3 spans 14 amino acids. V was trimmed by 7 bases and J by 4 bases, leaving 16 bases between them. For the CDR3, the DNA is TGTGCCAGCACTTCCAACGGACTGCCCTATGGCTACACCTTC. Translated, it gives CASTSNGLPYGYTF.

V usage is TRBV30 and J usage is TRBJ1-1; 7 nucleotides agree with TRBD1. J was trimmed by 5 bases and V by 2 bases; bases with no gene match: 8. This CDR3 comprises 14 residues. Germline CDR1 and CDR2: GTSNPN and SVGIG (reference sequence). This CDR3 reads CAWSLTGLATEAFF. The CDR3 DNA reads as TGTGCCTGGAGTCTGACAGGGTTGGCTACTGAAGCTTTCTTT.

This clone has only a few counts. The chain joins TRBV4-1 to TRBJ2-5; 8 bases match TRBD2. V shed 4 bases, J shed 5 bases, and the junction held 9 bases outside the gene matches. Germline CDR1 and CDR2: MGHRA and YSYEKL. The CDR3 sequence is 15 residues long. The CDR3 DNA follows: TGCGCCAGCAGCCTACAGCGGGGGCCTCGGGAGACCCAGTACTTC. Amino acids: CASSLQRGPRETQYF.